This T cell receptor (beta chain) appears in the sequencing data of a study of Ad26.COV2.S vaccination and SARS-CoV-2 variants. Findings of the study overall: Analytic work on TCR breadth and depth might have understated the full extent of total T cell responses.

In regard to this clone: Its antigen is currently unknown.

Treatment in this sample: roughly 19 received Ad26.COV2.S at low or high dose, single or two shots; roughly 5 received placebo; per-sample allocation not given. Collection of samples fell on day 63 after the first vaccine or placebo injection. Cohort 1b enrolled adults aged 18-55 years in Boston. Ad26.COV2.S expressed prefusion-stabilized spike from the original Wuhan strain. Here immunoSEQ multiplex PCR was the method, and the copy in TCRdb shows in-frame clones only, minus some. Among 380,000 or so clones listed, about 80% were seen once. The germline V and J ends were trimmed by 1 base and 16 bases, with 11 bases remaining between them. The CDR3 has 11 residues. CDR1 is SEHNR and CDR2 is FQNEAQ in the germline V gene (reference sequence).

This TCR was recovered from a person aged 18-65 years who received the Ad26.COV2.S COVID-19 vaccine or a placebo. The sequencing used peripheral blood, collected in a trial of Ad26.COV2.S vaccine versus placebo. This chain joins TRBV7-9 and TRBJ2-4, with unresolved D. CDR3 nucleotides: TGTGCCAGCAGCTTAGTCACAGCCCTATACTTC. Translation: CASSLVTALYF.